The 17 T cell receptor beta chains reported below all come from one sample, sequenced in a study of blood T cell repertoires in COVID-19 (dated by TCRdb to 2019 to 2021). The method was the immunoSEQ multiplex PCR assay. TCRdb limited this immuneACCESS table to in-frame rearrangements with V and J called. A share of clones is missing; checked studies link under half to unresolved V genes, and the rest is unexplained. Counted in this sample were 300,000 to 450,000 clones; around 87% of them appeared once. Approximately 1.2% of the sample is taken by the ten largest. Sample: PBMCs or T cells enriched from blood (not recorded which). These receptors were obtained from a young man who had recovered from COVID-19.

The chain couples TRBV9 to TRBJ2-1, with TRBD1 as a possible D gene (5 bases). Germline V CDR1 and CDR2: SGDLS, YYNGEE. The CDR3 spans 13 residues. Trimming took off 4 bases at V and 10 bases at J, with 15 bases between the two ends. CDR3 amino acids: CASSPKGQFEQFF. CDR3 nucleotide sequence: TGTGCCAGCAGCCCTAAGGGGCAGTTCGAGCAGTTCTTC.

This chain joins TRBV24-1 and TRBJ2-3; no reliable D call. Trimming stripped 3 bases from V and 2 bases from J, with 8 bases between. The germline V gene has CDR1 KGHDR and CDR2 SFDVKD. This CDR3 is 14 amino acids long. The CDR3 nucleotides are TGTGCCACCAGTGATCCTGAGTCCACAGATACGCAGTATTTT. Encoded protein: CATSDPESTDTQYF.

The J gene is TRBJ2-7, the V gene TRBV5-1, with 9 bases aligning to TRBD1. Germline CDR1 is SGHRS and CDR2 is YFSETQ. The trim removed 0 bases at V and 2 bases at J, leaving 6 bases unmatched. The CDR3 covers 16 residues. The CDR3 nucleotides read TGCGCCAGCAGCTTGGGTCTTGACAGGGGGACCTACGAGCAGTACTTC. It is translated as CASSLGLDRGTYEQYF.

V usage is TRBV5-1 and J usage is TRBJ1-2; perhaps TRBD1 as D (5 bases). The V end lost 3 bases, the J end lost 6 bases, and 18 bases lay between the germline ends. This CDR3 region has 15 residues. CDR1 SGHRS and CDR2 YFSETQ come from the germline V gene. CDR3 coding DNA: TGCGCCAGCAGCTGGGAGGGGACGAGCAACGATGGCTACACCTTC. This gives the protein CASSWEGTSNDGYTF.

This clone is a singleton in its sample. V is TRBV4-1 and J is TRBJ1-5; D uncertain. Germline CDR1 MGHRA, CDR2 YSYEKL. The CDR3 sequence is 15 residues long. Trimming shortened V by 0 bases and J by 4 bases, and 10 bases separated the two germline ends. The CDR3 DNA reads TGCGCCAGCAGCCAAGAACATTTTTGGAATCAGCCCCAGCATTTT. This codes for CASSQEHFWNQPQHF.

This chain uses TRBV11-3 with TRBJ2-3; 14 positions agree with TRBD2. The CDR3 spans 16 residues. Germline V gives CDR1 SGHNT, CDR2 YENEEA. The trim removed 5 bases at V and 2 bases at J, leaving 3 bases unmatched. The CDR3 DNA reads as TGTGCCAGCAGCCCGGGACTAGCGGGAGTCACAGATACGCAGTATTTT. Protein: CASSPGLAGVTDTQYF.

This clone has a handful of counts. This chain joins TRBV6-5 and TRBJ1-5, with D possibly being TRBD1 (6 bases). Germline-derived CDR1 and CDR2 are MNHEY and SVGAGI. There are 16 residues in the CDR3. V lost 2 bases and J lost 4, with 15 bases in between. CDR3 DNA: TGTGCCAGCAGTTACGGGCAGGGGCCCAAAAATCAGCCCCAGCATTTT. Translation gives CASSYGQGPKNQPQHF.

In this sample, this clone turned up once. The V gene is TRBV6-5, the J gene TRBJ1-1; D may be TRBD1 (6 bases). Germline-derived CDR1 and CDR2 are MNHEY and SVGAGI. The CDR3 is 14 residues long. V shed 5 bases and J shed 3 bases, with 13 bases lying between them. The CDR3 protein is CASSRTDRHTEAFF. CDR3 in DNA: TGTGCCAGCAGTCGGACAGACCGCCACACTGAAGCTTTCTTT.

The chain has TRBV3-1 (or the pseudogene TRBV3-2) and TRBJ1-6, with 8 positions matching TRBD1. The CDR3 totals 16 residues. Germline V gene data show CDR1 as LGHDT and CDR2 as YNNKEL (reference sequence). V shed 4 bases, J shed 7 bases, and the junction held 9 bases outside the gene matches. The CDR3 DNA sequence: TGTGCCAGCAGCCGACCTCAGGGGGCGCAGAATTCACCCCTCCACTTT. Its translation: CASSRPQGAQNSPLHF.

This clone was recorded once. This rearrangement joins TRBV6-1 to TRBJ1-1; tentative D call: TRBD1 (6 bases). From germline, CDR1 is MNHNS and CDR2 SASEGT. Between the trimmed V and J ends, which lost 2 bases and 0 bases, there was a span of 13 bases. The CDR3 is 16 amino acids. Here the CDR3 reads CASSELPGQLNTEAFF. The CDR3 region has the DNA TGTGCCAGCAGTGAATTGCCTGGACAGTTGAACACTGAAGCTTTCTTT.

This clone showed up just a few times. The chain carries TRBV9 and TRBJ2-2; D gene uncertain. This CDR3 spans 11 amino acids. Germline V gene lookup returns CDR1 SGDLS and CDR2 YYNGEE. V was trimmed by 4 bases and J by 6 bases, leaving 4 bases between them. CDR3: CASSHSGELFF. The CDR3 nucleotides are TGTGCCAGCAGCCATTCCGGGGAGCTGTTTTTT.

The chain has TRBV7-2 and TRBJ2-1; D is ambiguous. Germline V gives CDR1 SGHTA, CDR2 FQGNSA. This CDR3 is built from 14 residues. V was trimmed by 4 bases and J by 0 bases, leaving 7 bases between them. CDR3 protein: CASSSSSSYNEQFF. In nucleotides, the CDR3 is TGTGCCAGCAGCTCTTCGAGCTCCTACAATGAGCAGTTCTTC.

This chain connects TRBV30 to TRBJ2-1, with D perhaps matching TRBD2 (5 bases). This CDR3 has 9 residues. V was cut by 8 bases and J by 15 bases, with 14 bases left in between. Per the germline V gene, CDR1 is GTSNPN and CDR2 is SVGIG (reference sequence). CDR3 in DNA: TGTGCCGGAAACAATGGGAGGTTCTTC. It codes for CAGNNGRFF.

J is TRBJ1-1 and V is TRBV29-1; the D gene is possibly TRBD1 (6 bases). V shed 7 bases and J shed 5 bases, with 17 bases lying between them. Germline V gene data show CDR1 as SQVTM and CDR2 as ANQGSEA. CDR3 size: 13 residues. CDR3: CSAHQGFVTEAFF. For the CDR3, the DNA is TGCAGCGCCCACCAGGGGTTCGTGACTGAAGCTTTCTTT. Using reference TRBV29-1 and TRBJ1-1 for the parts outside the CDR3, the full variable domain is SAVISQKPSRDICQRGTSLTIQCQVDSQVTMMFWYRQQPGQSLTLIATANQGSEATYESGFVIDKFPISRPNLTFSTLTVSNMSPEDSSIYLCSAHQGFVTEAFFGQGTRLTVV.

This chain uses TRBV29-1 with TRBJ1-1; 8 nucleotides align to TRBD1. Germline V gene lookup returns CDR1 SQVTM and CDR2 ANQGSEA. This CDR3 has 12 amino acids. V was pared by 8 bases and J by 2 bases, with 4 bases of the junction left unmatched. The CDR3 loop is CSSDRGNTEAFF. The CDR3 DNA follows: TGCAGCTCAGACAGGGGCAACACTGAAGCTTTCTTT.

On this clone itself: Other DNA sequences in the same sample also yield this CDR3. DNA for the CDR3: TGTGCCAGTAGTTGGGGAGGCTCCTACAATGAGCAGTTCTTC. Amino acid sequence: CASSWGGSYNEQFF. The chain joins TRBV19 to TRBJ2-1; a possible D gene is TRBD2 (6 bases). V was cut by 5 bases and J by 0 bases, with 8 bases left in between. The V gene's germline CDR1 is LNHDA and CDR2 SQIVND (reference sequence). The length of the CDR3 is 14 residues.

The J gene is TRBJ1-5, the V gene TRBV2, with 9 bases fitting TRBD1. Per the germline V gene, CDR1 is SNHLY and CDR2 is FYNNEI. V dropped 8 bases and J dropped 3; count of bases not matched to a gene: 8. The CDR3 contains 15 residues. Written as DNA, the CDR3 is TGTGCCAGCTTACAGGACAGGGGCCTCAATCAGCCCCAGCATTTT. It codes for CASLQDRGLNQPQHF.